A selection of T cell receptor beta chains follows, all from one sample in a study of ipilimumab plus nivolumab after autologous stem cell transplantation. Sequencing was performed with immunoSEQ multiplex PCR; in TCRdb, only in-frame clones are kept and a portion is missing. Counted here are around 45,000 clones, over 75% occurring once; the ten biggest clones make up nearly 0.9%. The sample was PBMCs, taken in a trial of ipilimumab plus nivolumab as post-transplant consolidation. The source is a male donor with multiple myeloma. Each CDR3 is given with its conserved first and last residue. The order of the fields is clone size, J gene, V gene, D gene, CDR3 protein, CDR3 DNA. D genes are given only for firm matches. A row's size may be missing; if present it is once, few, many or a size class.

clone size: NA; J gene: TRBJ1-6; V gene: TRBV9; D gene: NA; CDR3 protein: CASSGEYTNSPLHF; CDR3 DNA: TGTGCCAGCAGCGGGGAGTACACCAATTCACCCCTCCACTTT
clone size: NA; J gene: TRBJ1-1; V gene: TRBV12-5; D gene: NA; CDR3 protein: CASGHGRNTEAFF; CDR3 DNA: TGTGCTAGTGGACATGGGCGGAACACTGAAGCTTTCTTT
clone size: NA; J gene: TRBJ1-4; V gene: TRBV19; D gene: NA; CDR3 protein: CASSMGQGKEKLFF; CDR3 DNA: TGTGCCAGTAGTATGGGCCAGGGGAAGGAAAAACTGTTTTTT
clone size: NA; J gene: TRBJ1-5; V gene: TRBV14; D gene: NA; CDR3 protein: CASMWAASCNQPQHF; CDR3 DNA: TGTGCCAGCATGTGGGCGGCAAGTTGCAATCAGCCCCAGCATTTT
clone size: NA; J gene: TRBJ2-7; V gene: TRBV27; D gene: NA; CDR3 protein: CASTRDGPYEQYF; CDR3 DNA: TGTGCCAGCACCCGGGACGGTCCCTACGAGCAGTACTTC
clone size: once; J gene: TRBJ2-5; V gene: TRBV28; D gene: NA; CDR3 protein: CASSLGGRRAYQETQYF; CDR3 DNA: TGTGCCAGCAGTTTGGGAGGCCGGAGAGCCTACCAAGAGACCCAGTACTTC
clone size: NA; J gene: TRBJ2-7; V gene: TRBV6-5; D gene: TRBD2; CDR3 protein: CASSYGSSGSSYEQYF; CDR3 DNA: TGTGCCAGCAGTTACGGTTCTAGCGGAAGCTCCTACGAGCAGTACTTC
clone size: once; J gene: TRBJ2-5; V gene: TRBV5-1; D gene: NA; CDR3 protein: CASSQHSYETQYF; CDR3 DNA: TGCGCCAGCAGCCAACACAGTTATGAGACCCAGTACTTC
clone size: NA; J gene: TRBJ1-4; V gene: TRBV5-8; D gene: TRBD1; CDR3 protein: CASEWATGTSTNEKLFF; CDR3 DNA: TGTGCCAGCGAGTGGGCGACAGGGACATCAACTAATGAAAAACTGTTTTTT
clone size: NA; J gene: TRBJ1-6; V gene: TRBV27; D gene: NA; CDR3 protein: CASSLDSYNSPLHF; CDR3 DNA: TGTGCCAGCAGTTTAGACTCCTATAATTCACCCCTCCACTTT
clone size: NA; J gene: TRBJ1-5; V gene: TRBV2; D gene: NA; CDR3 protein: CASGVQKLEPQHF; CDR3 DNA: TGTGCCAGCGGGGTTCAGAAACTGGAGCCCCAGCATTTT
clone size: NA; J gene: TRBJ1-1; V gene: TRBV5-1; D gene: NA; CDR3 protein: CASSLVATTEAFF; CDR3 DNA: TGCGCCAGCAGCTTGGTAGCAACCACTGAAGCTTTCTTT
clone size: NA; J gene: TRBJ2-5; V gene: TRBV5-1; D gene: NA; CDR3 protein: CASSLAGAQETQYF; CDR3 DNA: TGCGCCAGCAGCTTGGCAGGCGCCCAAGAGACCCAGTACTTC
clone size: NA; J gene: TRBJ1-2; V gene: TRBV5-1; D gene: NA; CDR3 protein: CASSLGALYGYTF; CDR3 DNA: TGCGCCAGCAGCTTGGGAGCACTCTATGGCTACACCTTC
clone size: once; J gene: TRBJ2-1; V gene: TRBV7-2; D gene: NA; CDR3 protein: CASSLVGSYNEQFF; CDR3 DNA: TGTGCCAGCAGCTTAGTCGGCTCCTACAATGAGCAGTTCTTC
clone size: NA; J gene: TRBJ2-5; V gene: TRBV7-2; D gene: TRBD2; CDR3 protein: CASSLALAGGGETQYF; CDR3 DNA: TGTGCCAGCAGCTTAGCCCTAGCGGGAGGGGGAGAGACCCAGTACTTC
clone size: NA; J gene: TRBJ2-1; V gene: TRBV9; D gene: NA; CDR3 protein: CASSVERGPLYNEQFF; CDR3 DNA: TGTGCCAGCAGCGTAGAGAGGGGCCCCCTCTACAATGAGCAGTTCTTC
clone size: NA; J gene: TRBJ1-1; V gene: TRBV19; D gene: NA; CDR3 protein: CASRTGNTEAFF; CDR3 DNA: TGTGCCAGTAGGACAGGGAACACTGAAGCTTTCTTT
clone size: NA; J gene: TRBJ2-5; V gene: TRBV7-6; D gene: TRBD2; CDR3 protein: CASSLRLAGVGGGEAQYF; CDR3 DNA: TGTGCCAGCAGCTTACGACTAGCGGGAGTAGGAGGGGGAGAGGCCCAGTACTTC
clone size: NA; J gene: TRBJ2-3; V gene: TRBV5-1; D gene: NA; CDR3 protein: CASSLGGIGADTQYF; CDR3 DNA: TGCGCCAGCAGCTTAGGGGGGATTGGAGCAGATACGCAGTATTTT
clone size: NA; J gene: TRBJ2-1; V gene: TRBV15; D gene: NA; CDR3 protein: CATSTFQPGYNEQFF; CDR3 DNA: TGTGCCACCAGCACCTTTCAACCGGGGTACAATGAGCAGTTCTTC
clone size: NA; J gene: TRBJ2-2; V gene: TRBV4-3; D gene: NA; CDR3 protein: CASSQVPGAGELFF; CDR3 DNA: TGCGCCAGCAGCCAAGTTCCGGGGGCCGGGGAGCTGTTTTTT
clone size: NA; J gene: TRBJ1-5; V gene: TRBV4-1; D gene: NA; CDR3 protein: CASSHTRQHNQPQHF; CDR3 DNA: TGCGCCAGCAGCCATACGAGACAGCACAATCAGCCCCAGCATTTT
clone size: NA; J gene: TRBJ1-5; V gene: TRBV5-4; D gene: TRBD1; CDR3 protein: CASSQDRASNQPQHF; CDR3 DNA: TGCGCCAGCAGCCAAGACAGGGCTAGCAATCAGCCCCAGCATTTT
clone size: NA; J gene: TRBJ2-5; V gene: TRBV5-1; D gene: NA; CDR3 protein: CASSLEGWETQYF; CDR3 DNA: TGCGCCAGCAGCTTAGAGGGTTGGGAGACCCAGTACTTC
clone size: NA; J gene: TRBJ1-2; V gene: TRBV5-1; D gene: NA; CDR3 protein: CASSPYNYGYTF; CDR3 DNA: TGCGCCAGCAGCCCATATAACTATGGCTACACCTTC
clone size: once; J gene: TRBJ2-5; V gene: TRBV6-1; D gene: NA; CDR3 protein: CASTEGGAVETQYF; CDR3 DNA: TGTGCCAGCACCGAGGGGGGGGCCGTAGAGACCCAGTACTTC
clone size: NA; J gene: TRBJ2-5; V gene: TRBV6-5; D gene: NA; CDR3 protein: CASSLSRGARETQYF; CDR3 DNA: TGTGCCAGCAGTTTATCTCGAGGGGCACGCGAGACCCAGTACTTC
clone size: NA; J gene: TRBJ1-1; V gene: TRBV7-2; D gene: TRBD1; CDR3 protein: CASSRDRAGNTEAFF; CDR3 DNA: TGTGCCAGCAGCCGGGACAGGGCCGGGAACACTGAAGCTTTCTTT
clone size: NA; J gene: TRBJ2-1; V gene: TRBV11-2; D gene: TRBD2; CDR3 protein: CASSVTGTSWFNEQFF; CDR3 DNA: TGTGCCAGCAGCGTTACCGGGACTAGCTGGTTCAATGAGCAGTTCTTC
clone size: NA; J gene: TRBJ2-3; V gene: TRBV9; D gene: TRBD2; CDR3 protein: CASSDIAGGGTDTQYF; CDR3 DNA: TGTGCCAGCAGCGACATAGCGGGAGGTGGCACAGATACGCAGTATTTT
clone size: NA; J gene: TRBJ2-3; V gene: TRBV7-2; D gene: NA; CDR3 protein: CASIVRGGGTDTQYF; CDR3 DNA: TGTGCCAGCATCGTCCGCGGAGGGGGCACAGATACGCAGTATTTT
clone size: NA; J gene: TRBJ2-7; V gene: TRBV29-1; D gene: NA; CDR3 protein: CSVEGDGSYEQYF; CDR3 DNA: TGCAGCGTTGAAGGGGACGGCTCCTACGAGCAGTACTTC
clone size: once; J gene: TRBJ1-2; V gene: TRBV11-3; D gene: NA; CDR3 protein: CASSLVSGHGYTF; CDR3 DNA: TGTGCCAGCAGCTTAGTATCGGGGCACGGCTACACCTTC
clone size: NA; J gene: TRBJ2-1; V gene: TRBV7-3; D gene: TRBD1; CDR3 protein: CASTRTGGHNEQFF; CDR3 DNA: TGTGCCAGCACTCGGACAGGGGGGCACAATGAGCAGTTCTTC
clone size: once; J gene: TRBJ2-1; V gene: TRBV5-4; D gene: TRBD2; CDR3 protein: CASNLEGLAGVGGNEQFF; CDR3 DNA: TGTGCCAGCAATCTCGAGGGACTAGCGGGAGTGGGGGGGAATGAGCAGTTCTTC
clone size: NA; J gene: TRBJ1-4; V gene: TRBV4-3; D gene: NA; CDR3 protein: CASSQTFSATNEKLFF; CDR3 DNA: TGCGCCAGCAGCCAAACCTTCAGTGCAACTAATGAAAAACTGTTTTTT
clone size: few; J gene: TRBJ1-1; V gene: TRBV6-6; D gene: NA; CDR3 protein: CASKMGDTEAFF; CDR3 DNA: TGTGCCAGCAAGATGGGAGACACTGAAGCTTTCTTT
clone size: NA; J gene: TRBJ2-2; V gene: TRBV27; D gene: TRBD2; CDR3 protein: CASSYLGGAGGPIGELFF; CDR3 DNA: TGTGCCAGCAGTTATCTAGGAGGGGCGGGAGGGCCGATCGGGGAGCTGTTTTTT
clone size: once; J gene: TRBJ2-3; V gene: TRBV29-1; D gene: TRBD2; CDR3 protein: CSVGASGGTDTQYF; CDR3 DNA: TGCAGCGTTGGGGCTAGCGGGGGCACAGATACGCAGTATTTT
clone size: NA; J gene: TRBJ2-1; V gene: TRBV30; D gene: TRBD1; CDR3 protein: CAWKGAGYNEQFF; CDR3 DNA: TGTGCCTGGAAGGGGGCAGGGTACAATGAGCAGTTCTTC
clone size: NA; J gene: TRBJ1-5; V gene: TRBV18; D gene: NA; CDR3 protein: CASSPRDGMEPQHF; CDR3 DNA: TGTGCCAGCTCACCACGAGACGGTATGGAGCCCCAGCATTTT
clone size: NA; J gene: TRBJ1-2; V gene: TRBV5-1; D gene: NA; CDR3 protein: CASSLGGEGGYTF; CDR3 DNA: TGCGCCAGCAGCTTGGGAGGGGAGGGCGGCTACACCTTC
clone size: NA; J gene: TRBJ2-5; V gene: TRBV5-1; D gene: TRBD1; CDR3 protein: CASSTGTAEGETQYF; CDR3 DNA: TGCGCCAGCAGCACCGGGACAGCCGAGGGAGAGACCCAGTACTTC
clone size: NA; J gene: TRBJ1-4; V gene: TRBV19; D gene: NA; CDR3 protein: CASKTVGGYGEKLFF; CDR3 DNA: TGTGCCAGTAAAACGGTGGGGGGATATGGTGAAAAACTGTTTTTT
clone size: NA; J gene: TRBJ1-1; V gene: TRBV4-1; D gene: TRBD1; CDR3 protein: CASSQDGDRGVEAFF; CDR3 DNA: TGCGCCAGCAGCCAAGATGGGGACAGGGGCGTTGAAGCTTTCTTT
clone size: NA; J gene: TRBJ2-3; V gene: TRBV7-2; D gene: TRBD1; CDR3 protein: CASSLGQNTDTQYF; CDR3 DNA: TGTGCCAGCAGCCTGGGACAGAACACAGATACGCAGTATTTT
clone size: NA; J gene: TRBJ2-2; V gene: TRBV18; D gene: NA; CDR3 protein: CASSPGNLNTGELFF; CDR3 DNA: TGTGCCAGCTCGCCCGGGAATTTGAACACCGGGGAGCTGTTTTTT
clone size: NA; J gene: TRBJ2-1; V gene: TRBV7-9; D gene: NA; CDR3 protein: CASSLEVRGHEQFF; CDR3 DNA: TGTGCCAGCAGCTTAGAAGTACGGGGGCATGAGCAGTTCTTC
clone size: NA; J gene: TRBJ1-2; V gene: TRBV7-9; D gene: NA; CDR3 protein: CASSLSLTLYGYTF; CDR3 DNA: TGTGCCAGCAGCCTCTCCTTGACACTCTATGGCTACACCTTC
clone size: NA; J gene: TRBJ1-2; V gene: TRBV30; D gene: TRBD1; CDR3 protein: CAWSVLRSAGTGDRGYTF; CDR3 DNA: TGTGCCTGGAGTGTACTAAGGAGTGCTGGGACAGGGGACCGTGGCTACACCTTC
clone size: NA; J gene: TRBJ2-6; V gene: TRBV18; D gene: NA; CDR3 protein: CASSPQDYSGANVLTF; CDR3 DNA: TGTGCCAGCTCACCTCAAGATTACTCTGGGGCCAACGTCCTGACTTTC